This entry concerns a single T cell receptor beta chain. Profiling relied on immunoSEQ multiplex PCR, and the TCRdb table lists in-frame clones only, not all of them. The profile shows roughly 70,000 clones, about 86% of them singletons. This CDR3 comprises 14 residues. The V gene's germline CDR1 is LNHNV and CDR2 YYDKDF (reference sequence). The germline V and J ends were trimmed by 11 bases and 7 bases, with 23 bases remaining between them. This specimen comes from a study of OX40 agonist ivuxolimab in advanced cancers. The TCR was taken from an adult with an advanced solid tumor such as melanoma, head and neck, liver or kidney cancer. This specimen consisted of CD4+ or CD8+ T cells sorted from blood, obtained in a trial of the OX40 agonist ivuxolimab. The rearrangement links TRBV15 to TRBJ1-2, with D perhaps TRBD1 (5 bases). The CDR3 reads CASRPSGRAFGYTF. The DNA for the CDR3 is TGTGCCTCCCGTCCGTCCGGCAGGGCTTTTGGCTACACCTTC.